This T cell receptor beta chain derives from a study of blood T cell repertoires in COVID-19. Study background: Acute and convalescent COVID-19 specimens originated in the United States, Italy and Spain.

Germline CDR1 KGHDR, CDR2 SFDVKD. This CDR3 comprises 16 residues. Germline trimming cut 0 bases from V and 15 bases from J; bases unmatched to any gene: 12. Under the authors' procedure: The assay estimated nucleated cells by amplifying reference gene primers. Clones were read by immunoSEQ multiplex PCR, and TCRdb kept only the in-frame ones, dropping some. V and J calls and clone size are those listed in that table; D and trimming were worked out from the DNA. This sample carries under 300,000 clones, about nine tenths of them seen once, and the ten largest clones take around 15%. This study enrolled people aged about 18 to 100 from roughly 22 US geographic areas. Cohort assignment relied on participant-reported clinical history.

The receptor's source is a man aged 18 to 29 who had recovered from COVID-19. The chain employs TRBV24-1 and TRBJ2-1; 11 bases are shared with TRBD2. Sample: PBMCs or T cells enriched from blood (not recorded which). The CDR3 bases are TGTGCCACCAGTGATTTGGGGACTAGCGGTCTACAATCAAGGTTCTTC. Its protein product is CATSDLGTSGLQSRFF.